This TCR beta chain comes out of a study of Ad26.COV2.S vaccination and SARS-CoV-2 variants. About the research overall: Donor was assigned to the Ad26.COV2.S arm of trial COV1001.

Libraries were prepared by immunoSEQ multiplex PCR; TCRdb keeps only in-frame clonotypes and omits some of them. The table lists roughly 460,000 clones, approximately 90% of them singletons. Treatment of the sample: around 19 received Ad26.COV2.S at low or high dose, single or two shots; roughly 5 received placebo; per-sample allocation not given. At day 63 after the first vaccine or placebo injection, samples were drawn. An 18-55-year-old adult in Boston served as donor. Germline V CDR1 and CDR2: KGHSH, LQKENI. CDR3 length equals 16 residues. V was trimmed by 6 bases and J by 5 bases, leaving 20 bases between them.

The sample consisted of peripheral blood, taken in a trial of Ad26.COV2.S vaccine versus placebo. The V and J genes are TRBV18 and TRBJ1-5, with D maybe TRBD1 (5 bases). This clonotype was sampled from a person between 18 and 59 years old who received the Ad26.COV2.S COVID-19 vaccine or a placebo. In DNA form, the CDR3 reads TGTGCCAGCTCGATATCCGGGGCAGGTCATTATCAGCCCCAGCATTTT. Encoded protein: CASSISGAGHYQPQHF.